One sample yielded the 20 T cell receptor beta chains listed below, sequenced in a study of blood T cell repertoires in COVID-19. Only in-frame clones appear in the TCRdb table, and some are missing; sequencing was by immunoSEQ multiplex PCR. The table shows about 170,000 clones, with 80% to 85% occurring only once. Sequenced material: peripheral blood. These receptors came from a human donor with acute or convalescent COVID-19. The donor label of this sample is uncertain.

This clone was seen only a few times. This chain uses TRBV27 with TRBJ2-7, with D maybe TRBD1 (6 bases). Germline V gives CDR1 MNHEY, CDR2 SMNVEV (reference sequence). The CDR3 is made up of 14 amino acids. Trimming pared 3 bases from V and 0 bases from J, leaving 9 bases between. CDR3 amino acids: CASSFRDTSYEQYF. The CDR3 coding sequence is TGTGCCAGCAGTTTCCGGGACACCTCCTACGAGCAGTACTTC.

The chain employs TRBV7-3 and TRBJ2-3; 9 bases align to TRBD2. The CDR3 runs 14 residues. Per the germline V gene, CDR1 is SGHTA and CDR2 is FQGTGA. J was trimmed by 6 bases and V by 7 bases; bases with no gene match: 8. The CDR3 nucleotides are TGTGCCAGCACCCTTAGCGGGAGAGAGGATACGCAGTATTTT. Its translation: CASTLSGREDTQYF.

The gene calls are TRBV7-8 and TRBJ2-1; D is undetermined. Looked up from germline, CDR1 is SGHVS and CDR2 is FQNEAQ. The length of the CDR3 is 13 residues. V was shortened by 1 base and J by 5 bases, with 6 bases between the two germline ends. The CDR3 bases are TGTGCCAGCAGCTTAGGTCGTAACAATGAGCAGTTCTTC. Translation: CASSLGRNNEQFF.

The V gene is TRBV10-1, the J gene TRBJ2-1, with 9 bases lining up with TRBD2. The CDR3 is 17 amino acids. Germline CDR1 and CDR2: WNHNN and SYGVQD (reference sequence). Germline trimming cut 9 bases from V and 8 bases from J; bases unmatched to any gene: 20. CDR3 sequence: CASSQGPGTSTFYEQFF. The CDR3 DNA reads TGCGCCAGTTCGCAGGGCCCCGGGACTAGCACCTTCTATGAGCAGTTCTTC.

The chain recombines TRBV7-9 with TRBJ1-4, with D unresolved. The V end was cut by 3 bases, the J end by 8 bases, with 16 bases between. The CDR3 is made up of 15 amino acids. The germline CDR1 and CDR2 sequences are SEHNR and FQNEAQ (reference sequence). This chain's CDR3 is CASSLGSSNVEKLFF. Here the CDR3 DNA reads TGTGCCAGCAGCTTGGGTTCTAGCAATGTAGAAAAACTGTTTTTT.

This chain joins TRBV5-8 and TRBJ2-2, with TRBD2 matching over 8 bases. CDR1 is SGHTS, CDR2 YDEGEE, per germline. This CDR3 region has 18 residues. J gave up 1 base and V 4 bases, and 12 bases lay outside the gene matches. CDR3 coding DNA: TGTGCCAGCAGCCCCGGGGGGGGGCGTTCGATGAACACCGGGGAGCTGTTTTTT. Protein: CASSPGGGRSMNTGELFF. The full variable domain, with the rest looked up from reference TRBV5-8 and TRBJ2-2, is EAGVTQSPTHLIKTRGQQATLRCSPISGHTSVYWYQQALGLGLQFLLWYDEGEERNRGNFPPRFSGRQFPNYSSELNVNALELEDSALYLCASSPGGGRSMNTGELFFGEGSRLTVL.

This clone rates as medium-sized. The V call is TRBV7-2, the J call TRBJ1-5; possibly TRBD1 for D (6 bases). The CDR3 has 12 amino acids. Germline CDR1 and CDR2: SGHTA and FQGNSA. Trimming took off 3 bases at V and 7 bases at J, with 7 bases between the two ends. CDR3 residues: CASSFTGQPQHF. The CDR3 nucleotides are TGTGCCAGCAGCTTTACAGGGCAGCCCCAGCATTTT.

The chain uses TRBV3-1 (or the pseudogene TRBV3-2) and TRBJ2-2; D might be TRBD2 (6 bases). This CDR3 is built from 16 residues. The germline CDR1 and CDR2 sequences are LGHDT and YNNKEL (reference sequence). V was cut by 0 bases and J by 2 bases, with 10 bases left in between. CDR3 loop: CASSQEDYLNTGELFF. In nucleotides, the CDR3 is TGTGCCAGCAGCCAAGAGGACTACCTAAACACCGGGGAGCTGTTTTTT.

The chain joins TRBV19 to TRBJ2-3, with 14 bases fitting TRBD2. The trim removed 9 bases at V and 6 bases at J, leaving 11 bases unmatched. Germline V CDR1 and CDR2: LNHDA, SQIVND (reference sequence). This CDR3 region has 16 residues. In DNA form, the CDR3 reads TGTGCCAGCAGCCAGACTAGCGGGGGGGAGGTGGATACGCAGTATTTT. It is translated as CASSQTSGGEVDTQYF.

The chain joins TRBV28 to TRBJ2-2; TRBD1 aligns across 8 bases. This CDR3 is 17 amino acids long. Per the germline V gene, CDR1 is MDHEN and CDR2 is SYDVKM. V shed 5 bases and J 7 bases; nucleotides not matched to a gene: 15. CDR3 sequence reads: CASSPDRGLGLNGELFF. Here the CDR3 DNA reads TGTGCCAGCAGTCCAGACAGGGGTCTCGGGCTTAACGGGGAGCTGTTTTTT.

The chain has TRBV4-1 and TRBJ2-2, with a tentative D call TRBD1 (6 bases). The ends were cut back, 0 bases at V and 5 bases at J, with 13 bases in the middle. Germline lookup yields CDR1 MGHRA and CDR2 YSYEKL. The length of the CDR3 is 16 residues. The CDR3 DNA follows: TGCGCCAGCAGCCAAGATGTCGGTAGGGGGACCGGGGAGCTGTTTTTT. It specifies CASSQDVGRGTGELFF.

The V call is TRBV28, the J call TRBJ2-1; D is unresolved. V was cut by 5 bases and J by 7 bases, with 18 bases left in between. CDR3 length: 15 amino acids. The germline V gene encodes CDR1 MDHEN and CDR2 SYDVKM. The CDR3 DNA is TGTGCCAGCAGTCCTCCGACCTTGAGGAAAAATGAGCAGTTCTTC. Its translation: CASSPPTLRKNEQFF.

CDR3 sequence (DNA): TGTGCCACCGACCCCCGGGACAGGGGTAATGAAAAACTGTTTTTT. Translation gives CATDPRDRGNEKLFF. The rearrangement joins TRBV28 to TRBJ1-4, with 10 nucleotides matching TRBD1. The CDR3 totals 15 residues. After removal of 10 bases from V and 4 bases from J, the junction contained 9 bases not matched to a gene. Per the germline V gene, CDR1 is MDHEN and CDR2 is SYDVKM.

This clone appeared once. The chain combines TRBV5-1 with TRBJ1-5; possibly TRBD1 for D (5 bases). The ends were cut back, 1 base at V and 3 bases at J, with 11 bases in the middle. This CDR3 contains 15 residues. The V gene's germline CDR1 is SGHRS and CDR2 YFSETQ. The chain's CDR3 is CASSLSGPANQPQHF. The CDR3 DNA is TGCGCCAGCAGCTTGTCAGGGCCAGCCAATCAGCCCCAGCATTTT.

This chain joins TRBV21-1 and TRBJ2-5; the D segment call TRBD1 is taken from the table without a DNA check. TRBV21-1 is designated a pseudogene. This CDR3 region has 16 residues. CDR3 DNA: TGTGCCAGCAGCTGTAGAGGACAGGGGTCAGGAGAGACCCAGTACTTC. As protein: CASSCRGQGSGETQYF.

The chain carries TRBV6-5 and TRBJ1-4, with a tentative D call TRBD1 (6 bases). Germline loops: CDR1 MNHEY, CDR2 SVGAGI. The germline V and J ends were trimmed by 6 bases and 8 bases, with 13 bases remaining between them. CDR3 length: 13 amino acids. CDR3 sequence (DNA): TGTGCCAGCAGCACAGGGCGTCGAGAAAAACTGTTTTTT. Amino acid sequence: CASSTGRREKLFF.

DNA of the CDR3: TGTGCCAGCAGCCTTACAGGGTCCGGCACAGATACGCAGTATTTT. It codes for CASSLTGSGTDTQYF. The rearrangement links TRBV7-3 to TRBJ2-3, with a weak D call TRBD1 (6 bases). Germline CDR1 and CDR2: SGHTA and FQGTGA. Between the trimmed V and J ends, which lost 5 bases and 1 base, there was a span of 13 bases. The CDR3 length is 15 residues.

In the case of this clone: A read error may produce the germline difference seen at one junction end. The chain recombines TRBV11-3 with TRBJ2-5, with TRBD1 matching 7 bases. The CDR3 consists of 14 residues. Germline CDR1 and CDR2: SGHNT and YENEEA. For the CDR3, the DNA is TGTGCCAGCAGCTCAGGGACAGCCCAAGGGACCCAGTACTTC. Translating gives CASSSGTAQGTQYF.

There are a few counts of this clone. The rearrangement links TRBV2 to TRBJ1-6; 7 bases are shared with TRBD1. This CDR3 is built from 14 residues. CDR1 SNHLY and CDR2 FYNNEI come from the germline V gene. The J segment lost 7 bases and the V segment lost 6 bases, leaving 6 bases of the junction unmatched. The CDR3 nucleotides are TGTGCCAGCAGCGAACAGGGGAGAAATTCACCCCTCCACTTT. It translates to CASSEQGRNSPLHF. The full variable domain, completed using reference TRBV2 and TRBJ1-6, is EPEVTQTPSHQVTQMGQEVILRCVPISNHLYFYWYRQILGQKVEFLVSFYNNEISEKSEIFDDQFSVERPDGSNFTLKIRSTKLEDSAMYFCASSEQGRNSPLHFGNGTRLTVT.

The chain has TRBV6-5 and TRBJ2-3; D is possibly TRBD2 (5 bases). Germline V CDR1 and CDR2: MNHEY, SVGAGI. This CDR3 is 16 amino acids long. Trimming pared 2 bases from V and 5 bases from J, leaving 17 bases between. Here the CDR3 DNA reads TGTGCCAGCAGTTACGGCAGCGGTATTGAAGGAGATACGCAGTATTTT. This translates into CASSYGSGIEGDTQYF.